A single count supports the clone carrying this T cell receptor beta chain. Sequenced by immunoSEQ multiplex PCR; TCRdb stores in-frame clones only, minus some. The repertoire holds roughly 100,000 clones, roughly four fifths seen once, with less than 15% in the top ten. CDR1 and CDR2 from the germline V gene are LNHDA and SQIVND (reference sequence). CDR3 length equals 14 residues. The ends lost 1 base at V and 4 bases at J; junction bases unmatched: 3. This entry is derived from a study of glioma-infiltrating T cells after dendritic cell vaccination. Whole-study context: Patients received autologous tumor lysate-pulsed dendritic cell vaccination between about 2003 and 2013.

PBMC were collected before vaccination, two weeks after the third vaccination, and at progression. The V call is TRBV19, the J call TRBJ1-1; TRBD1 agrees at 7 bases. The starting material was blood, obtained before dendritic cell vaccination. This sequence was found in a human donor with glioblastoma. The CDR3 DNA is TGTGCCAGTAGTATAGCTTCAGGGGGCACTGAAGCTTTCTTT. Protein: CASSIASGGTEAFF. The full variable domain, rest sourced from reference TRBV19 and TRBJ1-1, is DGGITQSPKYLFRKEGQNVTLSCEQNLNHDAMYWYRQDPGQGLRLIYYSQIVNDFQKGDIAEGYSVSREKKESFPLTVTSAQKNPTAFYLCASSIASGGTEAFFGQGTRLTVV.